The entry below describes one T cell receptor (beta chain). These data are taken from a study of blood T cell repertoires in COVID-19. Turning to the study itself: Both acute and convalescent COVID-19 samples were obtained from the United States, Italy and Spain. PBMCs, B-cell-depleted T cells, or T cells provided the cDNA or gDNA that made up the material.

Original handling: The assay estimated nucleated cells by amplifying reference gene primers. Sequencing was performed with immunoSEQ multiplex PCR; in TCRdb, only in-frame clones are kept and a portion is missing. V and J calls plus clone size are reproduced from that table; the DNA served to infer D and trimming. The table shows some 490,000 clones, with approximately 85% occurring only once. V shed 0 bases and J shed 8 bases, with 13 bases lying between them. Germline assignment: CDR1 LGHDT and CDR2 YNNKEL (reference sequence). The CDR3 consists of 14 residues. The origin of this receptor is a human donor in a cohort sampled during active COVID-19. Sequencing was carried out using peripheral blood. This chain links TRBV3-1 (or the pseudogene TRBV3-2) with TRBJ1-2; the D gene is possibly TRBD1 (5 bases). The DNA of the CDR3 is TGTGCCAGCAGCCAAGAGGGGCAAAAGGGAGGCTACACCTTC. It yields the protein CASSQEGQKGGYTF.